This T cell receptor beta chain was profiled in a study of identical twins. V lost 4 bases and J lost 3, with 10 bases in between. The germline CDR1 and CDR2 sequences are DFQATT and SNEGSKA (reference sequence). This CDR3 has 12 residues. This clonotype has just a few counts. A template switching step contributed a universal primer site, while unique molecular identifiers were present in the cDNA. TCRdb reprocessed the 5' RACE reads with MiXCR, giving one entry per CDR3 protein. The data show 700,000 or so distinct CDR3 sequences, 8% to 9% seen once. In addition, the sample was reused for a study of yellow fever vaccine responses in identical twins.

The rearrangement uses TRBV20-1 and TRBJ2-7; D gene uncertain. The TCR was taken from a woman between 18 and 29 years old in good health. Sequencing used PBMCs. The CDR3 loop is CSAIRDDYEQYF. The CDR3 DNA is TGCAGTGCTATCAGAGATGACTACGAGCAGTACTTC.